Shown below are 10 T cell receptor beta chains from a single sample sequenced in a study of cytotoxic CD8 clonotypes in ibrutinib-treated CLL. Only in-frame clones appear in the TCRdb table, and some are missing; sequencing was by immunoSEQ multiplex PCR. There are 160,000 or so clones in the sample; about 80% occur only once, and around 4.5% lies in the top ten. The sequencing used PBMCs, collected after 24 months of ibrutinib treatment. The receptors were gathered from a human donor with chronic lymphocytic leukemia.

The chain employs TRBV28 and TRBJ1-2; D gene unclear. V was trimmed by 6 bases and J by 3 bases, leaving 8 bases between them. The CDR3 contains 12 residues. Per the germline V gene, CDR1 is MDHEN and CDR2 is SYDVKM. Here the CDR3 DNA reads TGTGCCAGCAGGGGAGGCTACTATGGCTACACCTTC. As protein: CASRGGYYGYTF.

This chain connects TRBV28 to TRBJ2-3, with TRBD2 identical over 11 bases. Germline V gene data show CDR1 as MDHEN and CDR2 as SYDVKM. The V gene end was trimmed by 4 bases and the J gene end by 7 bases; junction bases not matched to a gene: 7. The CDR3 contains 15 residues. CDR3 in DNA: TGTGCCAGCAGTTCTGTAGCGGGAGGGCCGTATACGCAGTATTTT. Protein sequence: CASSSVAGGPYTQYF.

The chain employs TRBV28 and TRBJ2-7, with a possible D match to TRBD1 (6 bases). The CDR3 length is 15 residues. Germline assignment: CDR1 MDHEN and CDR2 SYDVKM. V was clipped by 3 bases and J by 5 bases, with 17 bases between them. The CDR3 loop reads CASSFSGTRRHEQYF. The CDR3 bases are TGTGCCAGCAGTTTTAGTGGGACAAGGCGACACGAGCAGTACTTC.

The chain carries TRBV28 and TRBJ2-7, with 8 bases fitting TRBD2. With V trimmed by 3 bases and J by 3 bases, 7 bases remained unmatched. Germline assignment: CDR1 MDHEN and CDR2 SYDVKM. The CDR3 totals 15 residues. DNA for the CDR3: TGTGCCAGCAGTTTGCGGGGGGCCGGTGGCTACGAGCAGTACTTC. Translation: CASSLRGAGGYEQYF.

The CDR3 DNA reads TGCGCCAGCAGCTCTCGGCCCTCTACAGGCCAGGGGAACACTGAAGCTTTCTTT. Its translation: CASSSRPSTGQGNTEAFF. V and J are TRBV5-1 and TRBJ1-1, with TRBD1 as a possible D gene (5 bases). CDR1 and CDR2 (germline): SGHRS, YFSETQ. The CDR3 totals 18 residues. V gave up 3 bases and J gave up 1 base, with 22 bases separating them.

This clone was observed a few times. The chain is built from TRBV6-1 and TRBJ2-1; possibly TRBD2 for D (5 bases). Per germline, CDR1 MNHNS and CDR2 SASEGT. The CDR3 sequence is 12 residues long. The CDR3 spells CAGAASYNEQFF. CDR3 nucleotide sequence: TGTGCGGGAGCCGCTTCCTACAATGAGCAGTTCTTC.

V gene TRBV5-1 combines with J gene TRBJ2-3; D may match TRBD1 or TRBD2 (5 bases each). Germline assignment: CDR1 SGHRS and CDR2 YFSETQ. The ends were cut back, 0 bases at V and 3 bases at J, with 11 bases in the middle. The CDR3 is 15 residues long. The CDR3 sequence: CASSLVPGSTDTQYF. The CDR3 DNA reads TGCGCCAGCAGCTTGGTGCCAGGGAGTACAGATACGCAGTATTTT. Full variable domain (missing parts from reference TRBV5-1 and TRBJ2-3): KAGVTQTPRYLIKTRGQQVTLSCSPISGHRSVSWYQQTPGQGLQFLFEYFSETQRNKGNFPGRFSGRQFSNSRSEMNVSTLELGDSALYLCASSLVPGSTDTQYFGPGTRLTVL.

The V call is TRBV23-1, the J call TRBJ2-7; a weak D match, TRBD1 (6 bases). TRBV23-1 is recorded as an ORF, its role being uncertain. Trimming pared 2 bases from V and 1 base from J, leaving 18 bases between. The CDR3 length is 17 residues. CDR3 region: CASSQPTSLDSSYEQYF. Here the CDR3 DNA reads TGCGCCAGCAGTCAACCTACTTCCCTGGACAGTTCCTACGAGCAGTACTTC.

The chain uses TRBV4-1 and TRBJ1-1; TRBD1 matches 10 bases. Germline CDR1 reads MGHRA; CDR2 reads YSYEKL. This CDR3 has 15 residues. V shed 4 bases and J 5 bases; nucleotides not matched to a gene: 7. CDR3 loop: CASSRKTGGWTEAFF. CDR3 nucleotides: TGCGCCAGCAGCCGGAAGACAGGGGGCTGGACTGAAGCTTTCTTT.

The rearrangement uses TRBV5-1 and TRBJ2-7; weak D call: TRBD2 (6 bases). From germline, CDR1 is SGHRS and CDR2 YFSETQ. The CDR3 covers 12 residues. V lost 4 bases, J lost 5 bases, and 10 bases lay in between. CDR3 loop: CASSPPGDEQYF. The CDR3, as DNA: TGCGCCAGCAGCCCGCCGGGGGACGAGCAGTACTTC.